The T cell receptor (beta chain) under discussion was sequenced for a study of vaccination effects on CD4 cells after COVID-19 (dated 2022 in TCRdb). Study-level background: Participants received two doses of either the BNT162b2 or the mRNA-1273 mRNA SARS-CoV-2 vaccine. Pre-vaccine samples were drawn from a couple of convalescent patients 16 days and one week before the first dose, at 142 and 148 days after COVID-19 diagnosis. SARS-CoV-2 spike-specific CD4+ TCR repertoires from before and after mRNA vaccination were compared in COVID-19 convalescent patients and in infection-naive vaccine recipients. The full study included fewer than eleven COVID-19 convalescent patients and a few SARS-CoV-2-naive healthy vaccine recipients. Cultures from other donors in the study were sequenced using the Oncomine TCR Beta short-read assay on an Illumina iSeq 100.

The ViraFEST assay stimulated PBMC with viral peptide pools and then used TCR sequencing to identify antigen-specific CD4+ T cell clonotypes by expansion. After more than nine days of culture, CD4+ T cells were isolated with the EasySep CD4+ T cell isolation kit. PCR-confirmed SARS-CoV-2 infection had occurred in convalescent patients between March and December 2020, before the Alpha, Beta and Delta variants emerged in the United States. Approximately 2 million PBMC per well were cultured with around 10 ug/ml peptides in IMDM containing roughly 5% human AB serum, 8.5 to 10 IU/ml IL-2 and gentamicin. An HIV-1 Nef peptide pool was used as the negative control culture condition. On days 3 and 7, half of the culture medium was replaced with fresh IL-2-containing medium. Unless otherwise noted, each peptide stimulation condition was cultured in triplicate wells. Using Ficoll-Paque Plus gradient centrifugation, PBMC were separated from whole blood and then either used fresh or cryopreserved at -140C. Genomic DNA was extracted from cultured CD4+ T cells with the QIAamp micro DNA kit.

This clone turned up a few times. The target of this receptor is not known. It has no much larger one-base neighbor in the sample; base qualities were not kept. To prepare the library, the immunoSEQ multiplex PCR assay was applied. TCR beta CDR3 sequencing was performed on DNA from the cultured, isolated CD4+ T cells. Under the source paper's analysis protocol: Non-productive TCR sequences were discarded, and reads were trimmed to the CDR3 region, with only CDR3s of 7 or more amino acids retained. The MANAFEST web app was used to pick out antigen-specific clonotypes by comparing their expansion in peptide wells with that in reference cultures. Positive clones required FDR<0.05 expansion versus reference and all other wells, odds ratio above 5, and frequency above 0.1% in two replicate wells. A clonotype was defined as cross-reactive if the clonotype was significantly expanded both in SARS-CoV-2 spike wells and in at least one common cold coronavirus spike condition. CDR3 similarity was assessed by Levenshtein distance with the stringdist R package, and unrooted trees were built with ape in R 3.6.1. Entries here come from immuneACCESS through TCRdb and include only in-frame sequences with V and J called. Some clones fail to appear in such tables; in the studies checked, an unresolved V gene covers under half of the shortfall, and the cause of the remainder is unknown. V and J calls and clone size are copied from that table; D and trimming were computed from the DNA. This sample has some 56,000 clones in its table, and 75% to 85% of those were observed once. 5.5% of the sample goes to the ten largest clones.

The CDR3 numbers 15 residues from cysteine through phenylalanine. The only DNA kept is the CDR3, 45 bases in frame from the first base. The germline V gene (reference sequence) specifies SGHNT as CDR1 and YYREEE as CDR2. V is pruned by 4 bases and J by 8 bases, leaving 13 bases of the junction without a gene match. What the work shows at the level of the full study, not this receptor alone: Limitations of the study were the small number of convalescent patients and the absence of early post-infection timepoints. Clones induced by infection and clones induced by vaccination both contracted markedly at late timepoints after vaccination, which fits with T cell responses waning over time. In convalescent patients, the post-vaccine spike-reactive repertoire consisted mainly of new vaccine-induced clones, largely distinct from infection-induced clones.

The clonotype originates from a human donor who had a prior SARS-CoV-2 infection. The sequence links TRBV5-4 to TRBJ2-7; the junction holds 9 bases that match TRBD1. The sample in question was CD4+ T cells from PBMCs cultured with HIV peptides, obtained before COVID-19 vaccination. The sample's cell subset or site label, in plain terms: HIV-1 Nef peptide pool negative control/reference culture. The CDR3 corresponds to CASSHPGQGESQQYF. The sequenced DNA is TGTGCCAGCAGCCATCCGGGACAGGGAGAGTCCCAGCAGTACTTC.